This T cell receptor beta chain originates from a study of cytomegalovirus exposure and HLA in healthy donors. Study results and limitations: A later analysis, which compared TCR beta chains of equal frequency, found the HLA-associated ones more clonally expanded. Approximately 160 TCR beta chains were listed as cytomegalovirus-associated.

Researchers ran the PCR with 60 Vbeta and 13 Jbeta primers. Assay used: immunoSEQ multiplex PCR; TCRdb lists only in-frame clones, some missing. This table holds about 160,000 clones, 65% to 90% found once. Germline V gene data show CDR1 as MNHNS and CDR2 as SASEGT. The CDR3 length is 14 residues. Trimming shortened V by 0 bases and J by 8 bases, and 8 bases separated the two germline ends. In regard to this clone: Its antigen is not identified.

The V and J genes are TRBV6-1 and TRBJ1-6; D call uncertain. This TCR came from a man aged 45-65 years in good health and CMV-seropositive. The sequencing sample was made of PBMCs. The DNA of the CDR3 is TGTGCCAGCAGTGAAGCGGGCATGGATTCACCCCTCCACTTT. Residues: CASSEAGMDSPLHF.